The 18 T cell receptor beta chains reported below all come from one sample, sequenced in a study of cytomegalovirus exposure and HLA in healthy donors. The PCR ran on 60 Vbeta and 13 Jbeta primers. Sequencing was performed with immunoSEQ multiplex PCR; in TCRdb, only in-frame clones are kept and a portion is missing. The specimen's table records about 140,000 clones. The material sequenced was PBMCs. The source of these receptors is a woman between 18 and 29 years old in good health and CMV-seronegative.

The chain uses TRBV15 and TRBJ2-1; 10 bases map to TRBD2. This CDR3 is 15 amino acids long. Trimming cost V 4 bases and J 7 bases; bases outside gene matches: 7. Per germline, CDR1 LNHNV and CDR2 YYDKDF (reference sequence). The CDR3 DNA follows: TGTGCCACCAGCAACCTAGCGGGAGTTTGGAATGAGCAGTTCTTC. Amino acid sequence: CATSNLAGVWNEQFF. The full variable domain, rest sourced from reference TRBV15 and TRBJ2-1, is DAMVIQNPRYQVTQFGKPVTLSCSQTLNHNVMYWYQQKSSQAPKLLFHYYDKDFNNEADTPDNFQSRRPNTSFCFLDIRSPGLGDTAMYLCATSNLAGVWNEQFFGPGTRLTVL.

The chain recombines TRBV2 with TRBJ2-1; 8 bases fit TRBD2. The J segment lost 5 bases and the V segment lost 7 bases, leaving 4 bases of the junction unmatched. Per germline, CDR1 SNHLY and CDR2 FYNNEI. The CDR3 spans 13 residues. The chain's CDR3 is CASKSGSDNEQFF. The CDR3 DNA reads TGTGCCAGCAAGAGCGGGAGTGACAATGAGCAGTTCTTC.

The chain combines TRBV18 with TRBJ2-7; 10 nucleotides line up with TRBD1. This CDR3 has 14 residues. The germline gives CDR1 KGHSH, CDR2 LQKENI. The junction had 7 bases not matched to a gene; V was cut back by 4 bases and J by 7 bases. CDR3 residues: CASSQPGQGKEQYF. Here the CDR3 DNA reads TGTGCCAGCTCACAACCGGGACAGGGGAAAGAGCAGTACTTC.

The chain links TRBV4-1 to TRBJ2-5; TRBD2 matches at 13 bases. This CDR3 spans 16 amino acids. CDR1 and CDR2 from the germline V gene are MGHRA and YSYEKL. V lost 3 bases and J lost 5; bases outside the gene matches: 6. CDR3 bases: TGCGCCAGCAGCCACGGCGGACTAGCGGGAGTGGAGACCCAGTACTTC. This sequence encodes CASSHGGLAGVETQYF.

The chain carries TRBV7-8 and TRBJ2-6; tentatively, D is TRBD1 (5 bases). The length of the CDR3 is 17 residues. Deletions cut 0 bases from V and 4 bases from J, with 13 bases between. Germline V gene data show CDR1 as SGHVS and CDR2 as FQNEAQ. The CDR3 region has the DNA TGTGCCAGCAGCTTAGCTGTTACAGGTGGGGGGGCCAACGTCCTGACTTTC. Translating gives CASSLAVTGGGANVLTF.

This chain uses TRBV5-1 with TRBJ2-2; D is perhaps TRBD1 (6 bases). Germline V gene lookup returns CDR1 SGHRS and CDR2 YFSETQ. V lost 4 bases to trimming and J lost 5 bases, with 12 bases between them. This CDR3 is built from 14 residues. The chain's CDR3 is CASSQGQETGELFF. In DNA form, the CDR3 reads TGCGCCAGCAGCCAGGGGCAGGAGACCGGGGAGCTGTTTTTT.

The J gene is TRBJ1-5, the V gene TRBV5-4; D is unclear. The V end was cut by 0 bases, the J end by 3 bases, with 10 bases between. Germline CDR1 reads SGHNT; CDR2 reads YYREEE (reference sequence). The CDR3 is made up of 15 amino acids. CDR3 in DNA: TGTGCCAGCAGCTTGGATGGCGGGAACAATCAGCCCCAGCATTTT. Protein sequence: CASSLDGGNNQPQHF.

J is TRBJ2-7 and V is TRBV7-2; no firm D call. The CDR3 extends over 14 amino acids. With 1 base removed from V and 0 bases from J, the gap between germline ends came to 7 bases. Germline-derived CDR1 and CDR2 are SGHTA and FQGNSA. CDR3 nucleotides: TGTGCCAGCAGCTTAGATTACAACTCCTACGAGCAGTACTTC. It codes for CASSLDYNSYEQYF.

The chain links TRBV7-2 to TRBJ2-1, with D perhaps TRBD1 (6 bases). The length of the CDR3 is 11 residues. Germline V gene sequence: CDR1 SGHTA, CDR2 FQGNSA. V lost 2 bases to trimming and J lost 14 bases, with 10 bases between them. The CDR3 reads CASSLQGSKFF. The CDR3 DNA reads TGTGCCAGCAGCTTACAGGGGTCGAAGTTCTTC.

The CDR3 coding sequence is TGTGCCAGCAGTTTATCGAGAAAAGACAGGGTTTACACTGAAGCTTTCTTT. Its translation: CASSLSRKDRVYTEAFF. This chain joins TRBV27 and TRBJ1-1, with TRBD1 identical over 7 bases. The CDR3 has 17 residues. Looked up from germline, CDR1 is MNHEY and CDR2 is SMNVEV (reference sequence). The V segment lost 0 bases and the J segment 3 bases; nucleotides outside the gene matches: 10.

The chain joins TRBV6-6 to TRBJ1-2; 11 bases align to TRBD1. From germline, CDR1 is MNHNY and CDR2 SVGAGI (reference sequence). After removal of 6 bases from V and 6 bases from J, the junction contained 3 bases not matched to a gene. This CDR3 has 13 amino acids. The CDR3 coding sequence is TGTGCCAGCAGGGACAGGGGGCAACATGGCTACACCTTC. Its translation is CASRDRGQHGYTF.

CDR3 DNA: TGTGCCAGTAGTAAGGACTCTTTCGAGCAGTACTTC. It codes for CASSKDSFEQYF. The chain has TRBV19 and TRBJ2-7; TRBD2 might be the D (5 bases). Germline loops: CDR1 LNHDA, CDR2 SQIVND (reference sequence). CDR3 length: 12 amino acids. V was trimmed by 4 bases and J by 6 bases, leaving 10 bases between them.

J is TRBJ1-4 and V is TRBV9; perhaps TRBD1 as D (6 bases). Germline CDR1 is SGDLS and CDR2 is YYNGEE. The CDR3 is 15 residues long. Trimming took 2 bases from V and 8 from J, leaving 16 bases between them. CDR3 DNA: TGTGCCAGCAGCGTCAATGGACAGTCTGGCGAAAAACTGTTTTTT. The encoded protein is CASSVNGQSGEKLFF.

The V call is TRBV25-1, the J call TRBJ2-1; D not resolved. Trimming stripped 2 bases from V and 10 bases from J, with 9 bases between. This CDR3 has 12 amino acids. Germline V gene lookup returns CDR1 MGHDK and CDR2 SYGVNS. The CDR3 nucleotides read TGTGCCAGCAGTGAAAAATACGGGGAGCAGTTCTTC. This encodes CASSEKYGEQFF.

The chain links TRBV25-1 to TRBJ1-1; unclear D gene. Looked up from germline, CDR1 is MGHDK and CDR2 is SYGVNS. The CDR3 has 13 amino acids. V shed 1 base and J shed 5 bases, with 8 bases lying between them. This CDR3 is CASSESGWTEAFF. DNA for the CDR3: TGTGCCAGCAGTGAATCGGGTTGGACTGAAGCTTTCTTT. Variable domain in full (rest from reference TRBV25-1 and TRBJ1-1): EADIYQTPRYLVIGTGKKITLECSQTMGHDKMYWYQQDPGMELHLIHYSYGVNSTEKGDLSSESTVSRIRTEHFPLTLESARPSHTSQYLCASSESGWTEAFFGQGTRLTVV.

The chain uses TRBV7-3 and TRBJ1-3; 7 bases align to TRBD1. With V trimmed by 5 bases and J by 1 base, 8 bases remained unmatched. Germline CDR1 and CDR2: SGHTA and FQGTGA. This CDR3 is built from 16 residues. The CDR3 region is CASSPNGGQSGNTIYF. CDR3 in DNA: TGTGCCAGCAGCCCCAATGGGGGACAGTCTGGAAACACCATATATTTT.

The chain combines TRBV11-2 with TRBJ2-5; D remains ambiguous. The J call is doubtful: the DNA matches TRBJ2-7 better. Per germline, CDR1 SGHAT and CDR2 FQNNGV. The CDR3 runs to 14 residues. The CDR3 here is CASSLERASYEQYF. CDR3 nucleotides: TGTGCCAGCAGCTTAGAGCGAGCCTCCTACGAGCAGTACTTC.

The rearrangement uses TRBV5-5 and TRBJ1-3; D is ambiguous. Germline CDR1 is SGHKS and CDR2 is YYEKEE (reference sequence). This CDR3 spans 17 amino acids. Between the trimmed V and J ends, which lost 0 bases and 0 bases, there was a span of 13 bases. This chain's CDR3 is CASSLAAVESSGNTIYF. CDR3 nucleotides: TGTGCCAGCAGCTTGGCCGCGGTGGAGAGCTCTGGAAACACCATATATTTT.